The 28 T cell receptor beta chains reported below all come from one sample, sequenced in a study of cytomegalovirus exposure and HLA in healthy donors. Data came from immunoSEQ multiplex PCR; TCRdb stores just in-frame clones and leaves some out. The sample contains about 180,000 clones, about 85% of which appear only once. The source material was PBMCs. The receptors come from a man younger than 35 in good health and CMV-seropositive.

This clone occurred once. The J gene is TRBJ1-3, the V gene TRBV28; D possibly corresponds to TRBD1 (6 bases). The germline V gene encodes CDR1 MDHEN and CDR2 SYDVKM. CDR3 length: 16 amino acids. V shed 5 bases and J shed 0 bases, with 14 bases lying between them. CDR3 loop: CASSPTGLSSGNTIYF. In DNA form, the CDR3 reads TGTGCCAGCAGTCCGACAGGCCTGAGCTCTGGAAACACCATATATTTT.

This sequence joins TRBV18 and TRBJ1-1; TRBD1 matches at 8 bases. From germline, CDR1 is KGHSH and CDR2 LQKENI. The ends lost 3 bases at V and 2 bases at J; junction bases unmatched: 2. CDR3 length: 14 amino acids. The CDR3 spells CASSPGQANTEAFF. The CDR3, as DNA: TGTGCCAGCTCACCGGGACAGGCAAACACTGAAGCTTTCTTT.

This chain joins TRBV9 and TRBJ2-3; 7 bases line up with TRBD2. The V gene's germline CDR1 is SGDLS and CDR2 YYNGEE. The CDR3 is 16 residues long. Trimming cost V 7 bases and J 1 base; bases outside gene matches: 12. The CDR3 DNA reads as TGTGCCAGCGGCCCCACTGAGGCGGGGGGCACAGATACGCAGTATTTT. Encoded protein: CASGPTEAGGTDTQYF.

The V call is TRBV7-9, the J call TRBJ1-2, with a tentative D call TRBD1 (5 bases). The V end was cut by 5 bases, the J end by 8 bases, with 27 bases between. The CDR3 extends over 17 amino acids. Germline V gene data show CDR1 as SEHNR and CDR2 as FQNEAQ (reference sequence). CDR3 nucleotide sequence: TGTGCCAGCAGCACTACAGGTAACGACCGGCGTTTCTACGGCTACACCTTC. Translation gives CASSTTGNDRRFYGYTF.

The chain recombines TRBV28 with TRBJ2-2; the D gene is possibly TRBD2 (6 bases). CDR3 length: 16 amino acids. The germline CDR1 and CDR2 sequences are MDHEN and SYDVKM. Trimming left V 5 bases short and J 0 bases short, with 13 bases between. CDR3 in DNA: TGTGCCAGCAGTCCGTCCGGGACTCCGAACACCGGGGAGCTGTTTTTT. Translation: CASSPSGTPNTGELFF.

Details on this clone: Other nucleotide sequences from this sample produce the same CDR3. The gene calls are TRBV2 and TRBJ2-7; D gene uncertain. The germline V gene encodes CDR1 SNHLY and CDR2 FYNNEI. Trimming left V 3 bases short and J 0 bases short, with 3 bases between. The CDR3 extends over 12 amino acids. The CDR3 is CASSDGSYEQYF. The CDR3 DNA follows: TGTGCCAGCAGTGACGGCTCCTACGAGCAGTACTTC.

The V and J genes are TRBV10-2 and TRBJ2-1; 9 nucleotides align to TRBD2. This CDR3 contains 16 residues. CDR1 and CDR2 from the germline V gene are WSHSY and SAAADI. Germline trimming cut 4 bases from V and 4 bases from J; bases unmatched to any gene: 8. The CDR3 region has the DNA TGCGCCAGCAGTGCATCCGGGACTAGCCTTTACAATGAGCAGTTCTTC. Its translation: CASSASGTSLYNEQFF.

CDR3 in amino acids: CASSQETLAGEETQYF. The CDR3 coding sequence is TGCGCCAGCAGCCAAGAAACCCTAGCGGGGGAAGAGACCCAGTACTTC. The chain recombines TRBV4-1 with TRBJ2-5; 10 bases match TRBD2. V dropped 0 bases and J dropped 3; count of bases not matched to a gene: 4. Looked up from germline, CDR1 is MGHRA and CDR2 is YSYEKL. CDR3 length equals 16 residues.

This clone was picked up one time. This chain uses TRBV27 with TRBJ2-3; 8 bases are shared with TRBD2. CDR3 length equals 15 residues. Germline V lookup: CDR1 MNHEY, CDR2 SMNVEV (reference sequence). V was pared by 4 bases and J by 10 bases, with 13 bases of the junction left unmatched. The DNA of the CDR3 is TGTGCCAGCAGTTCACGAGCGGGAGCCCTTAGATCGCAGTATTTT. It encodes CASSSRAGALRSQYF.

The V and J genes are TRBV30 and TRBJ1-4, with TRBD1 matching 10 bases. The CDR3 contains 14 residues. With 0 bases clipped from V and 8 bases from J, the junction kept 3 bases outside the gene matches. Germline V gene data show CDR1 as GTSNPN and CDR2 as SVGIG (reference sequence). The CDR3 is CAWSVGTGVEKLFF. CDR3 in DNA: TGTGCCTGGAGTGTAGGGACAGGGGTGGAAAAACTGTTTTTT.

J is TRBJ2-7 and V is TRBV5-1, with D uncertain. V lost 0 bases and J 6 bases, leaving 4 bases between the germline ends. The CDR3 spans 11 residues. The germline V gene encodes CDR1 SGHRS and CDR2 YFSETQ. The CDR3 is CASSLDGEQYF. The DNA of the CDR3 is TGCGCCAGCAGCTTGGACGGCGAGCAGTACTTC.

CDR3 in DNA: TGTGCCACCGCCTTAAACAGGGGCCAGTACAATGAGCAGTTCTTC. This codes for CATALNRGQYNEQFF. The chain links TRBV6-6 to TRBJ2-1, with 7 bases identical to TRBD1. This CDR3 contains 15 residues. Germline V gene data show CDR1 as MNHNY and CDR2 as SVGAGI (reference sequence). The ends lost 10 bases at V and 4 bases at J; junction bases unmatched: 13.

This clone showed up just once. CDR3 protein: CASTNPGSYTEAFF. CDR3 nucleotide sequence: TGTGCCAGCACAAACCCAGGTTCCTACACTGAAGCTTTCTTT. The rearrangement joins TRBV28 to TRBJ1-1; D gene unclear. The germline V gene encodes CDR1 MDHEN and CDR2 SYDVKM. The CDR3 is 14 amino acids. V shed 7 bases and J shed 3 bases, with 15 bases lying between them.

The sample holds a few counts of this clone. The genes are TRBV18 and TRBJ1-2, with 10 bases identical to TRBD1. Germline CDR1 KGHSH, CDR2 LQKENI. V lost 3 bases, J lost 5 bases, and 0 bases stayed unmatched. This CDR3 region has 13 residues. The CDR3 sequence: CASSPDRGYGYTF. The CDR3, as DNA: TGTGCCAGCTCACCGGACAGGGGGTATGGCTACACCTTC.

CDR3 protein: CASSTSGGSSHSAKNIQYF. The CDR3 DNA reads as TGTGCCAGCAGCACCTCAGGGGGTAGTTCCCATAGCGCCAAAAACATTCAGTACTTC. The chain has TRBV5-4 and TRBJ2-4; 7 nucleotides align to TRBD1. The CDR3 length is 19 residues. Losses at the gene ends were 4 bases for V and 1 base for J; bases not matched to a gene: 17. CDR1 is SGHNT and CDR2 is YYREEE in the germline V gene (reference sequence).

The V gene is TRBV14, the J gene TRBJ1-2; D is uncertain. V shed 2 bases and J shed 2 bases, with 15 bases lying between them. The germline V gene encodes CDR1 SGHDN and CDR2 FVKESK. The CDR3 is 16 residues long. The CDR3 DNA reads TGTGCCAGCAGCCAAAGGATTCACGGGAAAAACTATGGCTACACCTTC. It encodes CASSQRIHGKNYGYTF.

This chain connects TRBV5-4 to TRBJ2-1; 10 bases fit TRBD1. The germline CDR1 and CDR2 sequences are SGHNT and YYREEE (reference sequence). The CDR3 is made up of 15 amino acids. V lost 4 bases and J lost 5; bases outside the gene matches: 6. The CDR3 nucleotides are TGTGCCAGCAGCCCCGACAGGGGGCACCACAATGAGCAGTTCTTC. Protein sequence: CASSPDRGHHNEQFF. Using reference TRBV5-4 and TRBJ2-1 for the parts outside the CDR3, the full variable domain is ETGVTQSPTHLIKTRGQQVTLRCSSQSGHNTVSWYQQALGQGPQFIFQYYREEENGRGNFPPRFSGLQFPNYSSELNVNALELDDSALYLCASSPDRGHHNEQFFGPGTRLTVL.

This clone has only one observation. The chain links TRBV5-4 to TRBJ2-6; D remains unclear. Germline values: CDR1 SGHNT, CDR2 YYREEE (reference sequence). The V and J ends lost 0 bases and 2 bases respectively, with 6 bases between them. The CDR3 loop spans 15 amino acids. CDR3 loop: CASSLGEAGANVLTF. The CDR3 DNA sequence: TGTGCCAGCAGCTTGGGCGAGGCTGGGGCCAACGTCCTGACTTTC.

With respect to this clone: Other DNA sequences within the sample encode an identical CDR3. V gene TRBV9 combines with J gene TRBJ2-7; D is possibly TRBD2 (6 bases). The germline CDR1 and CDR2 sequences are SGDLS and YYNGEE. The CDR3 is 14 amino acids. V dropped 0 bases and J dropped 2 bases, with 9 bases sitting between them. In DNA form, the CDR3 reads TGTGCCAGCAGCGTAGGTGGGGGGACCTACGAGCAGTACTTC. Amino acid sequence: CASSVGGGTYEQYF.

This rearrangement joins TRBV5-8 to TRBJ2-5; D perhaps matches TRBD2 (5 bases). Germline loops: CDR1 SGHTS, CDR2 YDEGEE. V lost 0 bases and J lost 0, with 12 bases in between. The CDR3 runs 16 residues. CDR3 nucleotide sequence: TGTGCCAGCAGCTTGGGAGGGAAAGCCTACCAAGAGACCCAGTACTTC. Encoded protein: CASSLGGKAYQETQYF.

V is TRBV7-3 and J is TRBJ2-2; D perhaps matches TRBD1 (5 bases). This CDR3 has 14 amino acids. V was shortened by 7 bases and J by 4 bases, with 13 bases between the two germline ends. Germline V gene lookup returns CDR1 SGHTA and CDR2 FQGTGA. The CDR3 nucleotides are TGTGCCAGCACCATTGACAGCTCCACCGGGGAGCTGTTTTTT. It codes for CASTIDSSTGELFF.

The chain has TRBV30 and TRBJ2-5, with 14 bases fitting TRBD2. The CDR3 has 16 amino acids. V lost 8 bases and J lost 6; bases outside the gene matches: 14. CDR1 is GTSNPN and CDR2 is SVGIG in the germline V gene (reference sequence). The CDR3 loop is CAQGLAGAPTMQTQYF. The CDR3, as DNA: TGTGCCCAGGGACTAGCGGGGGCCCCCACAATGCAGACCCAGTACTTC.

The chain joins TRBV27 to TRBJ2-7, with a possible D match to TRBD1 (6 bases). CDR1 MNHEY and CDR2 SMNVEV come from the germline V gene (reference sequence). V gave up 2 bases and J gave up 3 bases, with 11 bases separating them. The CDR3 extends over 14 amino acids. CDR3 protein: CASSLSRGNYEQYF. The CDR3 region has the DNA TGTGCCAGCAGTTTAAGTAGGGGGAACTACGAGCAGTACTTC.

The chain uses TRBV30 and TRBJ1-6, with D uncertain. V shed 4 bases and J shed 5 bases, with 21 bases lying between them. Looked up from germline, CDR1 is GTSNPN and CDR2 is SVGIG (reference sequence). This CDR3 has 17 residues. CDR3 sequence reads: CAWTRDQTGYDNSPLHF. The CDR3 DNA reads as TGTGCCTGGACGAGAGACCAGACTGGGTATGATAATTCACCCCTCCACTTT.

V and J are TRBV6-6 and TRBJ2-7; a possible D gene is TRBD2 (5 bases). V lost 7 bases and J lost 2, with 15 bases in between. Germline V gives CDR1 MNHNY, CDR2 SVGAGI (reference sequence). The CDR3 is 14 residues long. The CDR3 coding sequence is TGTGCCAGCACCAAGGACTCGGAAGCCTACGAGCAGTACTTC. Its translation: CASTKDSEAYEQYF.

As regards this clone: A much larger clone lies a single base off, so this may be a read error. The chain uses TRBV5-6 and TRBJ2-2; possible D gene TRBD1, 5 bases. Germline CDR1 reads SGHDT; CDR2 reads YYEEEE. The CDR3 consists of 13 residues. V lost 0 bases and J lost 5, with 5 bases in between. The CDR3 nucleotides read TGTGCCAGCAGCTTGGGACAGACCGGGGAGCTGTTTTTT. Its protein is CASSLGQTGELFF.

This chain connects TRBV5-6 to TRBJ1-1; tentatively, D is TRBD1 (5 bases). From germline, CDR1 is SGHDT and CDR2 YYEEEE. Deletions cut 2 bases from V and 11 bases from J, with 16 bases between. This CDR3 region has 13 residues. CDR3: CASSFGWGLGAFF. Written as DNA, the CDR3 is TGTGCCAGCAGCTTCGGGTGGGGCCTGGGGGCTTTCTTT.

The gene calls are TRBV7-9 and TRBJ1-6, with D uncertain. The germline V gene has CDR1 SEHNR and CDR2 FQNEAQ (reference sequence). CDR3 size: 16 residues. V lost 5 bases and J lost 10, with 21 bases in between. The CDR3 region is CASSPRSPQVNSPLHF. CDR3 bases: TGTGCCAGCAGCCCCAGATCTCCGCAGGTGAACTCACCCCTCCACTTT.